This T cell receptor beta chain was sequenced during a study of vaccination effects on CD4 cells after COVID-19. Sequencing in the ViraFEST assay came after antigen-specific CD4+ T cells had been expanded with viral peptide pools, which were used to stimulate PBMC. On day 10 of culture, CD4+ T cells were separated out. Participants were given two doses of BNT162b2 or mRNA-1273 vaccine. Prior SARS-CoV-2 infection was absent in the vaccine recipients, as shown by negative nucleocapsid antibodies. Each culture well received a few million PBMC. These cells were then cultured in IMDM with about 9.1 IU/ml IL-2 and 8.5 to 10 ug/ml peptides. Half the medium was swapped for IL-2 medium on days 3 and 7. There are 12 residues in the CDR3. Trimming pared 2 bases from V and 5 bases from J, leaving 6 bases between. CDR1 and CDR2 from the germline V gene are MDHEN and SYDVKM. About this clone: Antigen: not known.

Profiling relied on immunoSEQ multiplex PCR, and the TCRdb table lists in-frame clones only, not all of them. In the table there are roughly 27,000 clones, about 79% of which are singletons. Sequencing was performed on CD4+ T cells from PBMCs cultured with SARS-CoV-2 spike peptides, taken after COVID-19 vaccination. This receptor was taken from a human donor who received a COVID-19 vaccine. Some clones in this sample may be carry-over from other donors' samples. The V gene is TRBV28, the J gene TRBJ1-2, with D tentatively TRBD1 (6 bases). The chain's CDR3 is CASSLQGYGYTF. The CDR3 bases are TGTGCCAGCAGTTTACAGGGGTATGGCTACACCTTC.